This T cell receptor (beta chain) is from a study of CD8 T cells in Susac syndrome. Study-level information: Patients with Susac syndrome who were sequenced included over five with active disease and eight or nine in remission. Patients with Susac syndrome were, at the time of blood collection, therapy-naive, maintained on corticosteroids, or maintained on intravenous immunoglobulin alone. Overall study results and limits: Clonal expansion was absent from the CD4+ T cell repertoires in Susac syndrome.

Trimming pared 3 bases from V and 9 bases from J, leaving 21 bases between. Germline V gene sequence: CDR1 LGHDT, CDR2 YNNKEL (reference sequence). This CDR3 has 16 amino acids. An input of about 0.5 to 1 ug of RNA was subjected to reverse transcription using random hexamers. A multiplex approach, immunoSEQ multiplex PCR, amplified TCR beta CDR3 across 54 Vbeta and 13 Jbeta. Each CDR3 protein gets one entry after TCRdb re-called the immunoSEQ multiplex PCR reads with MiXCR. This sample has more than 150,000 distinct CDR3 sequences, with 90% to 95% found just once. Of note for this clonotype: The antigen is not known.

The rearrangement uses TRBV3-1 and TRBJ2-1; possibly TRBD2 for D (7 bases). This TCR was recovered from a human donor with Susac syndrome. The material sequenced was CD4+ T cells from PBMCs. CDR3 region: CASSQRSGGESGEQFF. The CDR3 DNA is TGTGCCAGCAGCCAGAGGTCGGGGGGCGAGAGTGGTGAGCAGTTCTTC.